Each of the 14 T cell receptor beta chains below was sequenced from the same sample in a study of PD-1 blockade in classical Hodgkin lymphoma. Documented time point: cycle 4 day 1 (C4D1), after around six weeks of nivolumab. All the patients suffered relapse after autologous stem cell transplantation, and brentuximab vedotin exposure differed. Thawed PBMCs yielded CD4+ T cells through magnetic negative selection. TCRdb's copy holds only in-frame clones and misses some; the assay was immunoSEQ multiplex PCR. The table has about 25,000 clones, over 75% seen once. The sample was CD4+ T cells from blood, taken before the fourth cycle of nivolumab. The receptors here all came from a human donor with classical Hodgkin lymphoma.

The chain combines TRBV18 with TRBJ1-1; D perhaps matches TRBD1 (5 bases). CDR3 length: 13 amino acids. Germline CDR1 KGHSH, CDR2 LQKENI. Trimming removed 2 bases from V and 6 bases from J, with 10 bases in between. This chain's CDR3 is CASSPGAEAEAFF. CDR3 coding DNA: TGTGCCAGCTCACCAGGGGCAGAAGCTGAAGCTTTCTTT.

Only one count was recorded for this clone. V usage is TRBV5-1 and J usage is TRBJ2-2; D is perhaps TRBD1 (5 bases). Trimming stripped 5 bases from V and 0 bases from J, with 8 bases between. CDR3 length: 14 residues. CDR1 and CDR2 from the germline V gene are SGHRS and YFSETQ. DNA of the CDR3: TGCGCCAGCAGGCCAGGGACGAACACCGGGGAGCTGTTTTTT. It codes for CASRPGTNTGELFF.

The V and J genes are TRBV5-4 and TRBJ2-1, with TRBD2 identical over 9 bases. The CDR3 totals 17 residues. V shed 3 bases, J shed 2 bases, and the junction held 9 bases outside the gene matches. CDR1 is SGHNT, CDR2 YYREEE, per germline (reference sequence). The DNA for the CDR3 is TGTGCCAGCAGCTCACGATCCAGCGGGGGGACCTACAATGAGCAGTTCTTC. Amino acid sequence: CASSSRSSGGTYNEQFF.

To note about this clone: One end of the junction varies from germline; a read error may be responsible. V gene TRBV7-9 combines with J gene TRBJ1-2; D is undetermined. The CDR3 contains 13 residues. Germline assignment: CDR1 SEHNR and CDR2 FQNEAQ (reference sequence). The CDR3: CASSQDRQYGYTF. The CDR3 DNA sequence: TGCGCCAGCAGCCAAGATCGTCAGTACGGCTACACCTTC.

V gene TRBV5-4 combines with J gene TRBJ2-5; TRBD2 matches at 8 bases. Germline V CDR1 and CDR2: SGHNT, YYREEE (reference sequence). V lost 1 base to trimming and J lost 5 bases; unmatched junction nucleotides: 10. The CDR3 is 16 residues long. CDR3 in DNA: TGTGCCAGCAGCTTGAGTAGCGGGGCCTTATCGGAGACCCAGTACTTC. Translation gives CASSLSSGALSETQYF.

J is TRBJ2-5 and V is TRBV5-1, with D possibly matching TRBD1 (5 bases). Per the germline V gene, CDR1 is SGHRS and CDR2 is YFSETQ. The V end lost 2 bases, the J end lost 5 bases, and 10 bases lay between the germline ends. The CDR3 sequence is 13 residues long. This CDR3 reads CASSFAGLETQYF. The CDR3 DNA reads TGCGCCAGCAGCTTCGCAGGGCTTGAGACCCAGTACTTC.

The CDR3 here is CASSSDSRGYEQYF. In DNA form, the CDR3 reads TGTGCCAGCAGCTCGGACAGCCGCGGCTACGAGCAGTACTTC. The V gene is TRBV7-9, the J gene TRBJ2-7, with D perhaps matching TRBD1 (6 bases). Germline values: CDR1 SEHNR, CDR2 FQNEAQ (reference sequence). The CDR3 has 14 amino acids. The ends were cut back, 4 bases at V and 3 bases at J, with 13 bases in the middle.

The rearrangement uses TRBV9 and TRBJ1-2; D possibly corresponds to TRBD1 (6 bases). CDR3 size: 15 residues. Germline-derived CDR1 and CDR2 are SGDLS and YYNGEE. The germline V and J ends were trimmed by 0 bases and 4 bases, with 13 bases remaining between them. The CDR3 here is CASSVVSDRSYGYTF. The CDR3 coding sequence is TGTGCCAGCAGCGTAGTTAGCGACAGGTCCTATGGCTACACCTTC.

The CDR3 sequence: CASSDSAGGARSYTF. CDR3 sequence (DNA): TGTGCCAGCAGTGACTCTGCCGGAGGGGCGAGGAGCTACACCTTC. The chain links TRBV6-4 to TRBJ1-2; D might be TRBD1 (5 bases). V was trimmed by 0 bases and J by 9 bases, leaving 17 bases between them. Per the germline V gene, CDR1 is MRHNA and CDR2 is SNTAGT. The CDR3 covers 15 residues.

This clone was seen just once. The CDR3 coding sequence is TGTGCCATCAGTGAGTCAACTAGACAAGAGACCCAGTACTTC. This codes for CAISESTRQETQYF. The chain recombines TRBV10-3 with TRBJ2-5; possibly TRBD2 for D (5 bases). The CDR3 contains 14 residues. Germline CDR1 and CDR2: ENHRY and SYGVKD. V lost 0 bases, J lost 2 bases, and 7 bases lay in between.

The chain links TRBV6-5 to TRBJ1-3; no clear D. Trimming removed 6 bases from V and 0 bases from J, with 6 bases in between. Per the germline V gene, CDR1 is MNHEY and CDR2 is SVGAGI. The CDR3 is 13 amino acids. The chain's CDR3 is CASRQSSGNTIYF. The CDR3 nucleotides read TGTGCCAGCAGGCAGAGCTCTGGAAACACCATATATTTT.

The chain has TRBV25-1 and TRBJ2-7, with a tentative D call TRBD1 (5 bases). Between the trimmed V and J ends, which lost 2 bases and 2 bases, there was a span of 13 bases. Germline values: CDR1 MGHDK, CDR2 SYGVNS. This CDR3 has 15 residues. CDR3 loop: CASSETTGYTYEQYF. CDR3 DNA sequence: TGTGCCAGCAGTGAAACAACAGGTTACACCTACGAGCAGTACTTC.

This clone was recorded once. This sequence joins TRBV6-1 and TRBJ1-2; unclear D gene. This CDR3 spans 14 amino acids. Germline-derived CDR1 and CDR2 are MNHNS and SASEGT. With 2 bases removed from V and 1 base from J, the gap between germline ends came to 8 bases. CDR3: CASSEISNNYGYTF. The CDR3 nucleotides are TGTGCCAGCAGTGAAATTAGTAATAACTATGGCTACACCTTC.

The chain employs TRBV6-5 and TRBJ1-1; D may be TRBD1 (6 bases). The CDR3 extends over 14 amino acids. Germline CDR1 is MNHEY and CDR2 is SVGAGI. The ends were cut back, 4 bases at V and 6 bases at J, with 15 bases in the middle. CDR3 region: CASSWYRDISEAFF. CDR3 nucleotides: TGTGCCAGCAGTTGGTACCGGGACATCTCTGAAGCTTTCTTT.